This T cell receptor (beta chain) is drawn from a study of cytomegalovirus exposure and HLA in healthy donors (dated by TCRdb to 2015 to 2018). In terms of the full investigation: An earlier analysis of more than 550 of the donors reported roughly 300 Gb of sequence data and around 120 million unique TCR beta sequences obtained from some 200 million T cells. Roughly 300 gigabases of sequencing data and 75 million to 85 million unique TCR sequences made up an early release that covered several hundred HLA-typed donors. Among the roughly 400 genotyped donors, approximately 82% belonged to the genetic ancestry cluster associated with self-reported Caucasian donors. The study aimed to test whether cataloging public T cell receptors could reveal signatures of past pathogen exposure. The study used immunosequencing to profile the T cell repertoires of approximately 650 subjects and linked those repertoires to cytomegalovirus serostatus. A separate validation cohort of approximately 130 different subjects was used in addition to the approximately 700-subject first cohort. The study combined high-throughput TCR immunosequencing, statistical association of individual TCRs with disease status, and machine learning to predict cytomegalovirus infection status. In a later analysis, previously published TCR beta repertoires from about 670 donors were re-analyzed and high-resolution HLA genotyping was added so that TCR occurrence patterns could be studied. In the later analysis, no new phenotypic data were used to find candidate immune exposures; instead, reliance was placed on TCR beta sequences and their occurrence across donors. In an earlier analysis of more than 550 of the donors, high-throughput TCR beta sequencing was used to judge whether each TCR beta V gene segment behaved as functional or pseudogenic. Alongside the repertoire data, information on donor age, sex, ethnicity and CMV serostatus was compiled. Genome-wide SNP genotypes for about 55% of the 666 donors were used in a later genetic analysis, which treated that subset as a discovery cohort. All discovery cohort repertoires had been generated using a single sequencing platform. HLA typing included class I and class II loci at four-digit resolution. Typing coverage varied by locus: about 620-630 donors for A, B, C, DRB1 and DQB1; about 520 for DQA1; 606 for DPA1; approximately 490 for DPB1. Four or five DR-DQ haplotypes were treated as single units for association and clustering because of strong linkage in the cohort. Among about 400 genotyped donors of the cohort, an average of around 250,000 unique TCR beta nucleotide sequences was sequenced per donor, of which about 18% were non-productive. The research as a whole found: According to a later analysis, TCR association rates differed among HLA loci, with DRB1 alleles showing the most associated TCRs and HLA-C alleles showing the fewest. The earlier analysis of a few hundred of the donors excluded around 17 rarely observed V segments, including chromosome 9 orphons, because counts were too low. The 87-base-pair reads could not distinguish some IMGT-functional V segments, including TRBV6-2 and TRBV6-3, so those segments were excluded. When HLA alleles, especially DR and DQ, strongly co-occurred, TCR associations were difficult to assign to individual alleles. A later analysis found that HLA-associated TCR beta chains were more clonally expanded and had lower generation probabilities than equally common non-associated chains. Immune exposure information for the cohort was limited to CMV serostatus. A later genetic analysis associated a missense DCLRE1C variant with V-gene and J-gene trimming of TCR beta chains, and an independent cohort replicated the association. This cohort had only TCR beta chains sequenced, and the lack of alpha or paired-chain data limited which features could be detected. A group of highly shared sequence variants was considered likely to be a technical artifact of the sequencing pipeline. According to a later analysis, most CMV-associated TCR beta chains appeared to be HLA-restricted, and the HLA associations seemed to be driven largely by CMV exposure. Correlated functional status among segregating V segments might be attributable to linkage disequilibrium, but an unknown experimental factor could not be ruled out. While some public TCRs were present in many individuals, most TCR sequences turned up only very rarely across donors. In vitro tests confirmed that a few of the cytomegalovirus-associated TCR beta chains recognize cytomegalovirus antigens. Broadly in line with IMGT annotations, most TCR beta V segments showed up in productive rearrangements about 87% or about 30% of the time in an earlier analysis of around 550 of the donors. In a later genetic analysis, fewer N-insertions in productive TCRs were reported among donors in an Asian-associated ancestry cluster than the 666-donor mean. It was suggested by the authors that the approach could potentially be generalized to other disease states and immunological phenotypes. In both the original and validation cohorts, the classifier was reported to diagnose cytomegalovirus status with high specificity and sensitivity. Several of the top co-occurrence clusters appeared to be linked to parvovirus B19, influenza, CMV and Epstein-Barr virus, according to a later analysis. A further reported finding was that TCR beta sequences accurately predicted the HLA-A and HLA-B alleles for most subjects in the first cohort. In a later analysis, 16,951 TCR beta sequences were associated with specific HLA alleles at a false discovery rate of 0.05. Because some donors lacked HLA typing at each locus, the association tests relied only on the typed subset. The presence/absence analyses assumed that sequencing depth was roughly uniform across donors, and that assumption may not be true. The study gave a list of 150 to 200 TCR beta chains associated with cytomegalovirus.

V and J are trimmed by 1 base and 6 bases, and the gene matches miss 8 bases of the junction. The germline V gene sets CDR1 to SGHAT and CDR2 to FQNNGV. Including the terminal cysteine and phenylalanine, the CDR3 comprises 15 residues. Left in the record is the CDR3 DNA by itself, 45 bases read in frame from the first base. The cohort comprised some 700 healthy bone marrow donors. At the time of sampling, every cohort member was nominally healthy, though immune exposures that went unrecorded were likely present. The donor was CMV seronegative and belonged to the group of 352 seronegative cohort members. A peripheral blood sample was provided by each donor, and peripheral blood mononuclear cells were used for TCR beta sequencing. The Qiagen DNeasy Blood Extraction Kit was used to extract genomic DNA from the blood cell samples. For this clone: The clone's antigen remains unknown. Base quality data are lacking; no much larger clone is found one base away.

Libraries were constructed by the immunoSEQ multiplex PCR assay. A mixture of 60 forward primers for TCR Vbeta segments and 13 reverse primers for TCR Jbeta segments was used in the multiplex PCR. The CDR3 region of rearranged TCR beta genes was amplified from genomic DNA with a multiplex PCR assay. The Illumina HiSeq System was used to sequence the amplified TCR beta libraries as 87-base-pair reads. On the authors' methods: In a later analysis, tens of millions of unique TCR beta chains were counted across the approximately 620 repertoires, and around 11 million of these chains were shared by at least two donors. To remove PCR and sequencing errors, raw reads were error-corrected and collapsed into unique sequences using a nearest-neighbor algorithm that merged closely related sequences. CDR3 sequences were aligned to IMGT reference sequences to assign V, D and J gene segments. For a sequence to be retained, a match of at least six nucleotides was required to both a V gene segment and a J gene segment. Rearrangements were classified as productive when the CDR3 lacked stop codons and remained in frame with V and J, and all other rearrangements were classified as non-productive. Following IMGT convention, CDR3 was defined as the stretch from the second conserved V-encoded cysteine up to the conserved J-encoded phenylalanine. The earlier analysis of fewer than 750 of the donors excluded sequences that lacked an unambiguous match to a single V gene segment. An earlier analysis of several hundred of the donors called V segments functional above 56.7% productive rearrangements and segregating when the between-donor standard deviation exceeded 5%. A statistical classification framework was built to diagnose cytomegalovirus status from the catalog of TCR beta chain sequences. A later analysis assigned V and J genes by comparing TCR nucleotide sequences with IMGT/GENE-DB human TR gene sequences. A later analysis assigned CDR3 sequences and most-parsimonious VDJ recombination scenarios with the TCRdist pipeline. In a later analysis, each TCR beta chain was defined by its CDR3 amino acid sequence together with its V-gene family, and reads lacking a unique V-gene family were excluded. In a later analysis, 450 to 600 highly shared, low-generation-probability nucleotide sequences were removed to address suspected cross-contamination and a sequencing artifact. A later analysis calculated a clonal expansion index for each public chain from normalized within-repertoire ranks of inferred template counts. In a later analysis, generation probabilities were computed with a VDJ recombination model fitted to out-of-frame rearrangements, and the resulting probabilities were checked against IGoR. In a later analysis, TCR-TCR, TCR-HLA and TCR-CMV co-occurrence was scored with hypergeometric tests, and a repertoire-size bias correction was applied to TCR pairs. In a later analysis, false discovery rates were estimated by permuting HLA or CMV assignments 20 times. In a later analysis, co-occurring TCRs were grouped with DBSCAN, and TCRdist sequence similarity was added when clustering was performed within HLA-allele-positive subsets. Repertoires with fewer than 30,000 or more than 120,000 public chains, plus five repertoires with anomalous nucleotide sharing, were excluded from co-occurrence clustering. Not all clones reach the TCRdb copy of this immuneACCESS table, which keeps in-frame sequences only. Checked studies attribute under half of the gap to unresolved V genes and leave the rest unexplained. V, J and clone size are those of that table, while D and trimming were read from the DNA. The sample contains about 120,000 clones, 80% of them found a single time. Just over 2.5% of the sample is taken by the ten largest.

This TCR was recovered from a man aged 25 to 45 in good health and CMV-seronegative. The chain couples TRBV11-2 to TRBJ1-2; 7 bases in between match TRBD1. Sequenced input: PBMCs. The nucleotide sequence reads TGTGCCAGCAGCTTAGTACAAGGGGGCGGGGATGGCTACACCTTC. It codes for CASSLVQGGGDGYTF. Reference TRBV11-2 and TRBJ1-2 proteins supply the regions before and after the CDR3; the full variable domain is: EAGVAQSPRYKIIEKRQSVAFWCNPISGHATLYWYQQILGQGPKLLIQFQNNGVVDDSQLPKDRFSAERLKGVDSTLKIQPAKLEDSAVYLCASSLVQGGGDGYTFGSGTRLTVV.